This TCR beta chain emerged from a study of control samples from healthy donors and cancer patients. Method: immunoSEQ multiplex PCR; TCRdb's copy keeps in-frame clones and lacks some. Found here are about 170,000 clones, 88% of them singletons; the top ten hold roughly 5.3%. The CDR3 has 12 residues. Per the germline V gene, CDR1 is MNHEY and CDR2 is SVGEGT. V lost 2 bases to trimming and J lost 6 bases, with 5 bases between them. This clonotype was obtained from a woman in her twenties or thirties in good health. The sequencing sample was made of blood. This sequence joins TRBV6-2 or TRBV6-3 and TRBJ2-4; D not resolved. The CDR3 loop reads CASSYEGNIQYF. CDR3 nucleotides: TGTGCCAGCAGTTACGAAGGAAACATTCAGTACTTC.